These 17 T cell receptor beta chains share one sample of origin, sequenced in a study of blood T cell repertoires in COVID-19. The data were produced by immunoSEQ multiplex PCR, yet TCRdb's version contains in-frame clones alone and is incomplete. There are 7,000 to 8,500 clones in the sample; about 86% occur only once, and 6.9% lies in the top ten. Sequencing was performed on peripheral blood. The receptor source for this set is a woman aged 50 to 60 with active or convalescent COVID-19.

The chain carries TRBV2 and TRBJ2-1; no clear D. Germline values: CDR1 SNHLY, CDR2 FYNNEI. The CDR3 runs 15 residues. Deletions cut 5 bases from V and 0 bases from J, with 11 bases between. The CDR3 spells CASSSITSSYNEQFF. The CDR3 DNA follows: TGTGCCAGCAGTTCGATCACGAGCTCCTACAATGAGCAGTTCTTC. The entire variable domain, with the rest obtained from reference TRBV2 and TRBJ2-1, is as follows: EPEVTQTPSHQVTQMGQEVILRCVPISNHLYFYWYRQILGQKVEFLVSFYNNEISEKSEIFDDQFSVERPDGSNFTLKIRSTKLEDSAMYFCASSSITSSYNEQFFGPGTRLTVL.

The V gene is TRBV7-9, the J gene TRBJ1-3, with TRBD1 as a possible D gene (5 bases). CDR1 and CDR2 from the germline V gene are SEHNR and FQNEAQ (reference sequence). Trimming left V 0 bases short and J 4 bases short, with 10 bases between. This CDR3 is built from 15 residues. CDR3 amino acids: CASSLASGSGNTIYF. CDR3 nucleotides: TGTGCCAGCAGCTTAGCCTCAGGGTCCGGAAACACCATATATTTT.

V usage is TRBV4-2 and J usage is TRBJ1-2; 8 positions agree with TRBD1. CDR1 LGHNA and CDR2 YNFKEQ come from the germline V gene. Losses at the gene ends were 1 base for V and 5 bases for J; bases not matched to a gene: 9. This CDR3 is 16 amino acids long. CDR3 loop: CASSQGSTHRGYGYTF. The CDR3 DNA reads TGTGCCAGCAGCCAAGGGTCGACGCACAGGGGGTATGGCTACACCTTC.

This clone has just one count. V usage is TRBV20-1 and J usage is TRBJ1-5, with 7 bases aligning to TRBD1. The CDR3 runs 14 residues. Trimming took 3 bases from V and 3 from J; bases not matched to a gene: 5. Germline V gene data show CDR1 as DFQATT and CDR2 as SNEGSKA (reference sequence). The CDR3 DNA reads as TGCAGTGCTAGTAGGGGGCGGATCAATCAGCCCCAGCATTTT. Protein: CSASRGRINQPQHF.

CDR3 protein: CASSPLGQGANSPLHF. In nucleotides, the CDR3 is TGTGCCAGCTCACCACTGGGACAGGGTGCTAATTCACCCCTCCACTTT. The chain couples TRBV18 to TRBJ1-6; 9 nucleotides agree with TRBD1. The CDR3 covers 16 residues. Germline CDR1 is KGHSH and CDR2 is LQKENI. The ends lost 1 base at V and 6 bases at J; junction bases unmatched: 4.

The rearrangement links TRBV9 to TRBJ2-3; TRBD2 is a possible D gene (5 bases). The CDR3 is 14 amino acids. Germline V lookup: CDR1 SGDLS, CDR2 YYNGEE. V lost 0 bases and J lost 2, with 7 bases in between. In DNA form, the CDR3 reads TGTGCCAGCAGCGTAGCGGGGTCCACAGATACGCAGTATTTT. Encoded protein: CASSVAGSTDTQYF.

The CDR3 protein is CAWSRGYGYTF. In DNA form, the CDR3 reads TGTGCCTGGAGCAGGGGCTATGGCTACACCTTC. The rearrangement links TRBV30 to TRBJ1-2; TRBD1 might be the D (6 bases). This CDR3 contains 11 residues. Germline V gene data show CDR1 as GTSNPN and CDR2 as SVGIG (reference sequence). Trimming pared 3 bases from V and 4 bases from J, leaving 6 bases between.

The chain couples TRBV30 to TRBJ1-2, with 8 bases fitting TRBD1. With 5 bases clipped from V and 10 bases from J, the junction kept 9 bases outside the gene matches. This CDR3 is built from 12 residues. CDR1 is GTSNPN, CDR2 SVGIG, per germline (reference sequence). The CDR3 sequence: CAWDRGRSDYTF. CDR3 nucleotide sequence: TGTGCCTGGGACAGGGGTAGATCAGACTACACCTTC.

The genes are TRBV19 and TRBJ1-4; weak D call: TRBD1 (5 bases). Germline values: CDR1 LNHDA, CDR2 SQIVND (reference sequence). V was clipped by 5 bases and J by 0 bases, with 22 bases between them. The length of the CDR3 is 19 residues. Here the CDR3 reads CASSYLYGTRYATNEKLFF. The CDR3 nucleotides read TGTGCCAGTAGTTACCTTTATGGGACTAGATACGCAACTAATGAAAAACTGTTTTTT. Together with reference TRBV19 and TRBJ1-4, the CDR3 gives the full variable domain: DGGITQSPKYLFRKEGQNVTLSCEQNLNHDAMYWYRQDPGQGLRLIYYSQIVNDFQKGDIAEGYSVSREKKESFPLTVTSAQKNPTAFYLCASSYLYGTRYATNEKLFFGSGTQLSVL.

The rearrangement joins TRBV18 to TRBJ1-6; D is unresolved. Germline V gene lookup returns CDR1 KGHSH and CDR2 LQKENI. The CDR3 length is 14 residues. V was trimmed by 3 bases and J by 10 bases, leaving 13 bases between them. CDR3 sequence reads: CASSPSVLASPLHF. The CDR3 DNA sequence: TGTGCCAGCTCACCGAGCGTTCTTGCCTCACCCCTCCACTTT.

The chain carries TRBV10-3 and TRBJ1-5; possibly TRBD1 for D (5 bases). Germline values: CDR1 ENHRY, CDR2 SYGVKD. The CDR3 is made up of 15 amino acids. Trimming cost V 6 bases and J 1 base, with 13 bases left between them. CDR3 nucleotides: TGTGCCATCAGAGAAGGGGTGGAAAGCAATCAGCCCCAGCATTTT. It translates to CAIREGVESNQPQHF.

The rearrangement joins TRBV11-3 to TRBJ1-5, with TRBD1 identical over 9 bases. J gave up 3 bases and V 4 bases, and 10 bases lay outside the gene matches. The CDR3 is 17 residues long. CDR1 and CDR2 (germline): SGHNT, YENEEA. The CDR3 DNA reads TGTGCCAGCAGCTCAGTAGCTAGGACAGGGGTCAATCAGCCCCAGCATTTT. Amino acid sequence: CASSSVARTGVNQPQHF. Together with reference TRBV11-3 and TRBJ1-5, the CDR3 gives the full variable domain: EAGVVQSPRYKIIEKKQPVAFWCNPISGHNTLYWYLQNLGQGPELLIRYENEEAVDDSQLPKDRFSAERLKGVDSTLKIQPAELGDSAVYLCASSSVARTGVNQPQHFGDGTRLSIL.

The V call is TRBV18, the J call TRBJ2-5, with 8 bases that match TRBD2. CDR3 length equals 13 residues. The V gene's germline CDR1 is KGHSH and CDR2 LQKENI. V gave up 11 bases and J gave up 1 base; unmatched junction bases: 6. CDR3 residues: CAASGGLQETQYF. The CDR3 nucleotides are TGTGCCGCTTCGGGGGGGCTCCAAGAGACCCAGTACTTC.

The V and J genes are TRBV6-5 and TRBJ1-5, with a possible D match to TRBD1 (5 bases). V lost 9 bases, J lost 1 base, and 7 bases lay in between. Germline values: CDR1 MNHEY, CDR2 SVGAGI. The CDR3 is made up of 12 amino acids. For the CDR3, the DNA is TGTGCCAGTCGACAGAGCAATCAGCCCCAGCATTTT. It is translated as CASRQSNQPQHF.

The CDR3 DNA sequence: TGCGCCAGCAGAGTGGCAGGGCAAACCTACGAGCAGTACTTC. As protein: CASRVAGQTYEQYF. This rearrangement joins TRBV5-1 to TRBJ2-7, with D possibly being TRBD1 (5 bases). CDR1 and CDR2 from the germline V gene are SGHRS and YFSETQ. The CDR3 is made up of 14 amino acids. The V end was cut by 5 bases, the J end by 2 bases, with 14 bases between.

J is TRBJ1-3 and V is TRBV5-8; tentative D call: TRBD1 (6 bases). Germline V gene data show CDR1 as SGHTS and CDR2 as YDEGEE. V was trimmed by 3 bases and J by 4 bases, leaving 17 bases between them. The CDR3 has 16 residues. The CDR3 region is CASSWGWGPSGNTIYF. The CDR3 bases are TGTGCCAGCAGCTGGGGATGGGGGCCTTCGGGAAACACCATATATTTT. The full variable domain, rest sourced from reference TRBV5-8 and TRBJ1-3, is EAGVTQSPTHLIKTRGQQATLRCSPISGHTSVYWYQQALGLGLQFLLWYDEGEERNRGNFPPRFSGRQFPNYSSELNVNALELEDSALYLCASSWGWGPSGNTIYFGEGSWLTVV.

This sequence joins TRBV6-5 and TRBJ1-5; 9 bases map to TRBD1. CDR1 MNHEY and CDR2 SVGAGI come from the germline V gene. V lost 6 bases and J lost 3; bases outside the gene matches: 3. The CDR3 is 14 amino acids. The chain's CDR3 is CASRRDRDNQPQHF. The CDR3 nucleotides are TGTGCCAGCAGGCGGGACAGGGACAATCAGCCCCAGCATTTT.